These 8 T cell receptor beta chains were all obtained from the same sample, sequenced in a study of T cells in Graves' hyperthyroidism and ophthalmopathy. TCR beta CDR3 region amplification was performed from RNA transcripts. Carried out on the TCR CDR3, a first-round RT-PCR used the HTBI primer set. MiXCR was run by TCRdb on the multiplex PCR reads, yielding one entry per CDR3 protein. This sample yields roughly 250,000 distinct CDR3 sequences, of which around 20% are seen a single time; under 65% belongs to the top ten. Sequencing input: blood. These receptors were obtained from a man aged 25 to 40 with Graves' ophthalmopathy.

This clonotype showed up many times. CDR3 protein: CASSPGGEYEQYF. The CDR3, as DNA: TGTGCCAGCTCACCCGGGGGGGAGTACGAGCAGTACTTC. V usage is TRBV18 and J usage is TRBJ2-7, with 8 positions matching TRBD2. Germline CDR1 reads KGHSH; CDR2 reads LQKENI. The CDR3 consists of 13 residues. The ends lost 3 bases at V and 4 bases at J; junction bases unmatched: 2.

This chain links TRBV3-1 with TRBJ1-5, with D unclear. Between the trimmed V and J ends, which lost 0 bases and 2 bases, there was a span of 11 bases. The CDR3 is 16 residues long. Germline CDR1 reads LGHDT; CDR2 reads YNNKEL (reference sequence). The CDR3 DNA is TGTGCCAGCAGCCAAGAAATCGGGAATGGCAATCAGCCCCAGCATTTT. Its translation is CASSQEIGNGNQPQHF.

The rearrangement uses TRBV10-3 and TRBJ1-1; D is unclear. From germline, CDR1 is ENHRY and CDR2 SYGVKD. The V and J ends lost 2 bases and 1 base respectively, with 8 bases between them. The CDR3 length is 14 residues. Here the CDR3 DNA reads TGTGCCATCAGTGAGGTCGGCACGAACACTGAAGCTTTCTTT. Protein product: CAISEVGTNTEAFF.

This clonotype was observed a few times. The chain has TRBV6-5 and TRBJ2-2; D is undetermined. Germline V gives CDR1 MNHEY, CDR2 SVGAGI. CDR3 length: 13 amino acids. The V gene lost 1 base and the J gene lost 6 bases, with 6 bases spanning the gap. The CDR3 region is CASSYFGAGELFF. DNA of the CDR3: TGTGCCAGCAGTTACTTCGGAGCCGGGGAGCTGTTTTTT.

The chain links TRBV5-8 to TRBJ2-7; D is tentatively TRBD1 or TRBD2 (5 bases each). The V and J ends lost 5 bases and 5 bases respectively, with 20 bases between them. Germline-derived CDR1 and CDR2 are SGHTS and YDEGEE. This CDR3 is built from 15 residues. CDR3 DNA sequence: TGTGCCAGCAGTTATGCCGGGACCCGCGGCCACGAGCAGTACTTC. Protein product: CASSYAGTRGHEQYF.

This clonotype was counted between two and nine times. The chain has TRBV4-1 and TRBJ2-1; 9 bases line up with TRBD2. CDR1 is MGHRA, CDR2 YSYEKL, per germline. The J segment lost 8 bases and the V segment lost 6 bases, leaving 11 bases of the junction unmatched. The CDR3 has 15 residues. Here the CDR3 DNA reads TGCGCCAGCAGACAGCAACCTAGCGGGATCCATGAGCAGTTCTTC. It translates to CASRQQPSGIHEQFF.

A few counts support this clonotype. The chain has TRBV7-2 and TRBJ1-2, with TRBD1 identical over 8 bases. The CDR3 length is 15 residues. With V trimmed by 4 bases and J by 4 bases, 8 bases remained unmatched. Germline CDR1 SGHTA, CDR2 FQGNSA. CDR3 nucleotide sequence: TGTGCCAGCAGCTCAAGGACAGGGAGAGGCTATGGCTACACCTTC. It translates to CASSSRTGRGYGYTF.

The sample holds many counts of this clonotype. V is TRBV2 and J is TRBJ2-7; 7 nucleotides line up with TRBD1. The germline V gene has CDR1 SNHLY and CDR2 FYNNEI. This CDR3 spans 13 amino acids. Losses at the gene ends were 6 bases for V and 5 bases for J; bases not matched to a gene: 7. The CDR3 reads CASRTGTVDEQYF. The CDR3 DNA is TGTGCCAGCAGAACCGGGACAGTCGACGAGCAGTACTTC.